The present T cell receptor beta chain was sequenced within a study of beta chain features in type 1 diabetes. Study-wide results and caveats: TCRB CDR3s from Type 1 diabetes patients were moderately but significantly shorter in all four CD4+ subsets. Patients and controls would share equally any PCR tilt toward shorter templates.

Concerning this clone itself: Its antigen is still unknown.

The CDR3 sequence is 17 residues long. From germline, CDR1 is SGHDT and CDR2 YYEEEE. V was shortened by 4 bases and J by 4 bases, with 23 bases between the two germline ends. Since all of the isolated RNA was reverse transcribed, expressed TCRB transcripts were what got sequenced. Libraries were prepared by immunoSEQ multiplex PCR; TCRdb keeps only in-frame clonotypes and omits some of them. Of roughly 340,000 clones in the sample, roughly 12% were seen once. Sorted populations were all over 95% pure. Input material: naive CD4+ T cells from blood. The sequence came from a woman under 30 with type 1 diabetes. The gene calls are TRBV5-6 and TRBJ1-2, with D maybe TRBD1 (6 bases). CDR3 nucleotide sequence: TGTGCCAGCAGCCGAACAGTGGGGGCTACGGATATCTATGGCTACACCTTC. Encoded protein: CASSRTVGATDIYGYTF. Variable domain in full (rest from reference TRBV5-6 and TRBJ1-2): DAGVTQSPTHLIKTRGQQVTLRCSPKSGHDTVSWYQQALGQGPQFIFQYYEEEERQRGNFPDRFSGHQFPNYSSELNVNALLLGDSALYLCASSRTVGATDIYGYTFGSGTRLTVV.